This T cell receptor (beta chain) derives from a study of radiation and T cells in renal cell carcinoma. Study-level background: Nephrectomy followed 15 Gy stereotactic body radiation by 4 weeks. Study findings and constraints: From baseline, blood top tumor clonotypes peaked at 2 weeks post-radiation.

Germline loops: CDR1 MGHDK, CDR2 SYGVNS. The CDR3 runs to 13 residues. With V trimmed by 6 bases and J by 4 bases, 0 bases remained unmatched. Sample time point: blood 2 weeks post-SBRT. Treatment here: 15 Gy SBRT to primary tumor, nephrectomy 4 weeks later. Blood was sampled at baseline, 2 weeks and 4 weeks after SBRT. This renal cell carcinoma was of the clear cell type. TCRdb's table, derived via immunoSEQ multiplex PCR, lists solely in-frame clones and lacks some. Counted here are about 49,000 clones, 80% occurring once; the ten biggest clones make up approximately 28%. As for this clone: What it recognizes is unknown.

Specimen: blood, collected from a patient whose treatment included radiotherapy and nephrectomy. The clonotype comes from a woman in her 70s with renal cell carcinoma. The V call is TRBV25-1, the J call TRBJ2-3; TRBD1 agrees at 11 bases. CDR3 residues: CASRDRGPDTQYF. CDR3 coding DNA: TGTGCCAGCAGGGACAGGGGGCCAGATACGCAGTATTTT.